This record covers a single T cell receptor (beta chain). The table came from immunoSEQ multiplex PCR; TCRdb's copy has only in-frame clones and leaves some out. The repertoire consists of 270,000 or so clones, with about 90% occurring once and the leading ten covering approximately 4%. Participants were aged roughly 18 to 100 years from about two dozen US areas. Germline loops: CDR1 SGHVS, CDR2 FQNEAQ. Trimming removed 5 bases from V and 4 bases from J, with 11 bases in between. The CDR3 is made up of 13 amino acids. These data belong to a study of blood T cell repertoires in COVID-19. As for the study in general: In each case, the material was cDNA or gDNA derived from T cells, B-cell-depleted T cells, or PBMCs.

This clonotype was sampled from a woman aged 25-40 years with acute COVID-19. The chain is built from TRBV7-8 and TRBJ2-5, with D perhaps TRBD2 (5 bases). Input material: PBMCs or T cells enriched from blood (not recorded which). DNA for the CDR3: TGTGCCAGCAGCCCGGGATTCGGAGAGACCCAGTACTTC. As protein: CASSPGFGETQYF.